A single sample is the source of the 10 T cell receptor beta chains below, sequenced in a study of beta chain features in type 1 diabetes. The whole isolated RNA underwent reverse transcription, so sequencing captured expressed TCRB transcripts. Produced via immunoSEQ multiplex PCR; TCRdb's table is partial and in-frame only. The data show 280,000 or so clones, with 15% seen just once and roughly 0.015% held by the top ten. Study-level findings and limits: TCRB CDR3 length was moderately but significantly reduced in all four CD4+ subsets of Type 1 diabetes patients.

The antigens of these receptors remain unknown. The specimen was naive CD4+ T cells from blood. All receptors come from a man younger than 35 with type 1 diabetes.

This clone was seen only a few times. This chain uses TRBV28 with TRBJ2-2; possibly TRBD1 for D (6 bases). From germline, CDR1 is MDHEN and CDR2 SYDVKM. V gave up 4 bases and J gave up 1 base, with 7 bases separating them. CDR3 length equals 14 residues. DNA for the CDR3: TGTGCCAGCAGTTCGGGACAGAACACCGGGGAGCTGTTTTTT. It yields the protein CASSSGQNTGELFF.

Here the CDR3 DNA reads TGTGCCAGCATCAAACAGGGGGCCGGCCGACTCCAGCATTTT. Residues: CASIKQGAGRLQHF. The V call is TRBV28, the J call TRBJ1-5; TRBD1 matches 9 bases. The CDR3 is made up of 14 amino acids. Germline V CDR1 and CDR2: MDHEN, SYDVKM. The V segment lost 7 bases and the J segment 12 bases; nucleotides outside the gene matches: 13.

This clone was counted only a few times. This sequence joins TRBV25-1 and TRBJ2-3, with 7 nucleotides matching TRBD2. Unmatched junction bases numbered 7, after V lost 1 base and J lost 3 bases. The CDR3 spans 16 residues. CDR1 is MGHDK, CDR2 SYGVNS, per germline. CDR3 DNA: TGTGCCAGCAGTGAATCGCAGCGGGGATATACAGATACGCAGTATTTT. It encodes CASSESQRGYTDTQYF.

The DNA for the CDR3 is TGTGCCAGCAGTGAACGGGCTAGCGGGGGTTACAATGAGCAGTTCTTC. Its translation: CASSERASGGYNEQFF. The V gene is TRBV6-1, the J gene TRBJ2-1, with 10 bases matching TRBD2. Trimming took 2 bases from V and 4 from J; bases not matched to a gene: 5. The CDR3 covers 16 residues. CDR1 and CDR2 from the germline V gene are MNHNS and SASEGT.

The J gene is TRBJ2-1, the V gene TRBV5-4; D not resolved. Germline lookup yields CDR1 SGHNT and CDR2 YYREEE (reference sequence). The CDR3 loop spans 15 amino acids. V lost 5 bases and J 0 bases, leaving 12 bases between the germline ends. CDR3 bases: TGTGCCAGCAGTTCGAATCCGAGCTCCTACAATGAGCAGTTCTTC. This codes for CASSSNPSSYNEQFF.

The chain combines TRBV6-5 with TRBJ2-1, with D unresolved. The CDR3 is 15 residues long. The germline CDR1 and CDR2 sequences are MNHEY and SVGAGI. V lost 0 bases to trimming and J lost 3 bases, with 9 bases between them. The chain's CDR3 is CASSYSGQDYNEQFF. The CDR3 DNA sequence: TGTGCCAGCAGTTACTCTGGGCAGGACTACAATGAGCAGTTCTTC.

The chain links TRBV30 to TRBJ1-2; 9 nucleotides align to TRBD1. This CDR3 has 13 amino acids. Germline trimming cut 1 base from V and 5 bases from J; bases unmatched to any gene: 2. Germline V gives CDR1 GTSNPN, CDR2 SVGIG (reference sequence). The CDR3 is CAWSADRGYGYTF. CDR3 nucleotide sequence: TGTGCCTGGAGTGCAGACAGGGGGTATGGCTACACCTTC. The variable domain in full, completed from reference TRBV30 and TRBJ1-2, reads SQTIHQWPATLVQPVGSPLSLECTVEGTSNPNLYWYRQAAGRGLQLLFYSVGIGQISSEVPQNLSASRPQDRQFILSSKKLLLSDSGFYLCAWSADRGYGYTFGSGTRLTVV.

The chain joins TRBV7-9 to TRBJ2-1, with D possibly matching TRBD2 (6 bases). Deletions cut 5 bases from V and 2 bases from J, with 16 bases between. The CDR3 consists of 16 residues. CDR1 is SEHNR, CDR2 FQNEAQ, per germline (reference sequence). Here the CDR3 reads CASSPLRERPYNEQFF. In nucleotides, the CDR3 is TGTGCCAGCAGCCCCCTCCGGGAGCGGCCCTACAATGAGCAGTTCTTC.

J is TRBJ2-3 and V is TRBV7-9, with D perhaps TRBD2 (6 bases). Germline CDR1 reads SEHNR; CDR2 reads FQNEAQ (reference sequence). V shed 6 bases and J shed 3 bases, with 13 bases lying between them. The CDR3 is 14 amino acids. CDR3 nucleotide sequence: TGTGCCAGCAGGAAGACTAGTGGAACAGATACGCAGTATTTT. Protein product: CASRKTSGTDTQYF.

The chain links TRBV19 to TRBJ2-7; 7 positions match TRBD1. Germline V gene data show CDR1 as LNHDA and CDR2 as SQIVND (reference sequence). V shed 2 bases and J 6 bases; nucleotides not matched to a gene: 4. The CDR3 loop spans 13 amino acids. CDR3 amino acids: CASSITGVREQYF. DNA of the CDR3: TGTGCCAGTAGTATAACAGGGGTTCGCGAGCAGTACTTC.